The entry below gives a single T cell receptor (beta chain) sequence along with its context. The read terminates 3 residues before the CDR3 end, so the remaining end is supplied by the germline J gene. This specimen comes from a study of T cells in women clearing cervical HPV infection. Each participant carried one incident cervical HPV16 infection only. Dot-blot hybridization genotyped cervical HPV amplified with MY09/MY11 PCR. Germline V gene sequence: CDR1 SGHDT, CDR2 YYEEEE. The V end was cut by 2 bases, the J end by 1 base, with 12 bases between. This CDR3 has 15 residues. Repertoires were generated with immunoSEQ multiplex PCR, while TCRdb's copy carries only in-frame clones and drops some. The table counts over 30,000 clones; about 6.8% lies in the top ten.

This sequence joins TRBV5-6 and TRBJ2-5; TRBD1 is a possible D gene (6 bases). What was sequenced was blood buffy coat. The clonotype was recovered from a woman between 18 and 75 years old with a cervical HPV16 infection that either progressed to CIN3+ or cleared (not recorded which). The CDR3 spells CASSLEEQGQETQYF. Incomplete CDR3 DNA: TGTGCCAGCAGCTTAGAGGAACAGGGCCAAGAGACC. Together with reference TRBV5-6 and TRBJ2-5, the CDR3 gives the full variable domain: DAGVTQSPTHLIKTRGQQVTLRCSPKSGHDTVSWYQQALGQGPQFIFQYYEEEERQRGNFPDRFSGHQFPNYSSELNVNALLLGDSALYLCASSLEEQGQETQYFGPGTRLLVL.